One and the same sample provided the 15 T cell receptor beta chains below, sequenced in a study of T cells in Graves' hyperthyroidism and ophthalmopathy (dated by TCRdb to between 2018 and 2021). Library prep was done by multiplex PCR. The sample was run on an Illumina HiSeq 2000. The TCR beta CDR3 regions were amplified from RNA transcripts. The first round of RT-PCR for the TCR CDR3 was performed with the HTBI primer set and the Qiagen OneStep RT-PCR kit. The public reads were quality trimmed at Q25 with fastp and then assembled into clones with MiXCR by TCRdb, keeping productive beta chains. All rows with the same CDR3 protein become a single entry with the most common DNA and genes. The table for this sample lists around 340,000 distinct CDR3 sequences; approximately 15% of them were counted only once. 20% to 25% of the sample goes to the ten largest clones. The sample was blood. The receptors stem from a woman in her 30s with Graves' hyperthyroidism.

This clonotype was seen at least ten times. CDR3 loop: CASSPHLEYYEQYF. CDR3 DNA: TGTGCCAGCAGCCCCCACCTCGAGTACTACGAGCAGTACTTC. V usage is TRBV7-2 and J usage is TRBJ2-7; D is unclear. The CDR3 loop spans 14 amino acids. Germline CDR1 and CDR2: SGHTA and FQGNSA. V was cut by 5 bases and J by 3 bases, with 14 bases left in between.

In its sample, this clonotype was seen a few times. J is TRBJ1-3 and V is TRBV3-1; no firm D call. Germline CDR1 is LGHDT and CDR2 is YNNKEL (reference sequence). This CDR3 is 16 amino acids long. V was clipped by 0 bases and J by 0 bases, with 9 bases between them. The CDR3 sequence is CASSQEGWASGNTIYF. The DNA of the CDR3 is TGTGCCAGCAGCCAAGAAGGGTGGGCCTCTGGAAACACCATATATTTT. The full variable domain, with the rest looked up from reference TRBV3-1 and TRBJ1-3, is DTAVSQTPKYLVTQMGNDKSIKCEQNLGHDTMYWYKQDSKKFLKIMFSYNNKELIINETVPNRFSPKSPDKAHLNLHINSLELGDSAVYFCASSQEGWASGNTIYFGEGSWLTVV.

Ten or more counts support this clonotype. The rearrangement links TRBV7-2 to TRBJ1-5, with 7 bases fitting TRBD1. Looked up from germline, CDR1 is SGHTA and CDR2 is FQGNSA. With V trimmed by 5 bases and J by 11 bases, 6 bases remained unmatched. CDR3 length equals 12 residues. This CDR3 is CASSMGDSTQHF. The CDR3 nucleotides are TGTGCCAGCAGCATGGGGGACAGTACCCAGCATTTT.

The chain is built from TRBV5-1 and TRBJ2-3, with 9 bases fitting TRBD1. The CDR3 is made up of 13 amino acids. CDR1 is SGHRS and CDR2 is YFSETQ in the germline V gene. V lost 7 bases to trimming and J lost 4 bases; unmatched junction nucleotides: 4. CDR3 DNA: TGCGCCAGCGGAACAGGGGGCGCAGATACGCAGTATTTT. Translated: CASGTGGADTQYF.

This clonotype has a handful of counts. The rearrangement joins TRBV6-6 to TRBJ1-5, with D tentatively TRBD1 (5 bases). Germline CDR1 reads MNHNY; CDR2 reads SVGAGI (reference sequence). The CDR3 has 15 amino acids. V gave up 2 bases and J gave up 7 bases, with 15 bases separating them. DNA for the CDR3: TGTGCCAGCAGTTACCCGGGGGGGAGAGGGCAGCCCCAGCATTTT. It is translated as CASSYPGGRGQPQHF.

Many counts were recorded for this clonotype. V and J are TRBV5-1 and TRBJ2-4, with D unclear. Germline CDR1 reads SGHRS; CDR2 reads YFSETQ. This CDR3 region has 16 residues. V was trimmed by 4 bases and J by 6 bases, leaving 20 bases between them. The CDR3 region is CASSPPDTQARNIQYF. Written as DNA, the CDR3 is TGCGCCAGCAGCCCGCCCGACACCCAAGCGCGAAACATTCAGTACTTC. Filled out from reference TRBV5-1 and TRBJ2-4, the complete variable domain reads KAGVTQTPRYLIKTRGQQVTLSCSPISGHRSVSWYQQTPGQGLQFLFEYFSETQRNKGNFPGRFSGRQFSNSRSEMNVSTLELGDSALYLCASSPPDTQARNIQYFGAGTRLSVL.

This clonotype was counted between two and nine times. The rearrangement uses TRBV5-1 and TRBJ1-1; no firm D call. Trimming took off 5 bases at V and 2 bases at J, with 16 bases between the two ends. Germline-derived CDR1 and CDR2 are SGHRS and YFSETQ. There are 15 residues in the CDR3. The CDR3 DNA is TGCGCCAGCAGACCGCGGACGGCGGAAAACACTGAAGCTTTCTTT. Amino acids: CASRPRTAENTEAFF.

This clonotype has a count of ten or more. The chain has TRBV2 and TRBJ1-2; D ambiguous. V was clipped by 5 bases and J by 3 bases, with 19 bases between them. This CDR3 has 16 amino acids. Germline V gives CDR1 SNHLY, CDR2 FYNNEI. The CDR3 sequence: CASSRNQGVLDYGYTF. DNA of the CDR3: TGTGCCAGCAGTAGAAACCAAGGCGTTCTGGACTATGGCTACACCTTC.

This clonotype has just a few counts. Relative to the germline gene, one junction end is altered; a read error may explain this. The gene calls are TRBV9 and TRBJ2-7; D unclear. Looked up from germline, CDR1 is SGDLS and CDR2 is YYNGEE. CDR3 length: 13 amino acids. CDR3 nucleotides: TGTGCCAGCAGCGGCGAAGCAGGCTACGGGCAGTACTTC. Protein: CASSGEAGYGQYF.

This clonotype has a count of ten or more. This chain connects TRBV28 to TRBJ2-5, with 14 bases matching TRBD2. Germline V CDR1 and CDR2: MDHEN, SYDVKM. CDR3 length: 16 residues. Trimming removed 4 bases from V and 9 bases from J; junction bases left unmatched: 10. The CDR3 DNA follows: TGTGCCAGCAGTTCGCGCGTACGACTAGCGGGAGGGCCCCAGTACTTC. Translation gives CASSSRVRLAGGPQYF.

In nucleotides, the CDR3 is TGTGCCAGCAGTTTGTTCCTAGCGAGTTCTCAAACGGGGCAGTTCTTC. Amino acids: CASSLFLASSQTGQFF. The chain recombines TRBV27 with TRBJ2-1; maybe TRBD2 (6 bases). V lost 3 bases to trimming and J lost 12 bases, with 24 bases between them. CDR1 and CDR2 (germline): MNHEY, SMNVEV (reference sequence). The CDR3 covers 16 residues.

A word on this clonotype: With a much larger clone just one base away, this may be a read error. The gene calls are TRBV5-1 and TRBJ2-1, with 9 bases identical to TRBD1. Trimming removed 5 bases from V and 5 bases from J; junction bases left unmatched: 8. This CDR3 spans 15 amino acids. Germline loops: CDR1 SGHRS, CDR2 YFSETQ. Here the CDR3 reads CASSSGTGRDNEQFF. In DNA, the CDR3 is TGCGCCAGCAGTTCCGGGACAGGGAGAGACAATGAGCAGTTCTTC.

This clonotype was counted between two and nine times. The rearrangement uses TRBV19 and TRBJ2-2; no reliable D call. The germline V gene encodes CDR1 LNHDA and CDR2 SQIVND (reference sequence). The CDR3 is 15 residues long. The V end was cut by 4 bases, the J end by 1 base, with 10 bases between. CDR3 nucleotides: TGTGCCAGTAGTAACACGAAAGTGAACACCGGGGAGCTGTTTTTT. This codes for CASSNTKVNTGELFF.

This clonotype was seen ten or more times. J is TRBJ1-5 and V is TRBV28; perhaps TRBD1 as D (5 bases). Per the germline V gene, CDR1 is MDHEN and CDR2 is SYDVKM. The CDR3 covers 13 residues. Trimming removed 6 bases from V and 13 bases from J, with 19 bases in between. CDR3 protein: CASRTALNQFQHF. The CDR3 nucleotides are TGTGCCAGCAGGACAGCCTTAAATCAGTTTCAGCATTTT.

This clonotype occurred many times. The chain recombines TRBV28 with TRBJ2-1; TRBD2 aligns across 13 bases. The CDR3 totals 14 residues. Per the germline V gene, CDR1 is MDHEN and CDR2 is SYDVKM. V trimming: 6 bases; J trimming: 4 bases; junction bases outside the gene matches: 0. The CDR3, as DNA: TGTGCCAGCAGGACTAGCGGGAGGTACAATGAGCAGTTCTTC. Translated: CASRTSGRYNEQFF. Variable domain in full (rest from reference TRBV28 and TRBJ2-1): DVKVTQSSRYLVKRTGEKVFLECVQDMDHENMFWYRQDPGLGLRLIYFSYDVKMKEKGDIPEGYSVSREKKERFSLILESASTNQTSMYLCASRTSGRYNEQFFGPGTRLTVL.